Listed here is a single TCR beta chain. Antigen specificity is unknown. These data originate in a study of vaccination effects on CD4 cells after COVID-19. Across the whole study: Post-vaccine specimens were collected at a median of 72 days following the second dose.

Data came from immunoSEQ multiplex PCR; TCRdb stores just in-frame clones and leaves some out. This table has more than 60,000 clones, 70% to 85% appearing once. Trimming removed 2 bases from V and 5 bases from J; junction bases left unmatched: 9. Germline CDR1 and CDR2: MNHNS and SASEGT. This CDR3 comprises 17 residues. Sequencing followed a ViraFEST assay step that expanded antigen-specific CD4+ T cells with viral peptide pools. Subsequent to a culture period of 10 days, CD4+ T cells were isolated. Participants were vaccinated with two doses of either the BNT162b2 or mRNA-1273 vaccine. Half the medium was replaced with IL-2 medium on days 3 and 7.

The sequence was obtained from a human donor who received a COVID-19 vaccine. The chain couples TRBV6-1 to TRBJ2-3; TRBD2 agrees at 11 bases. The sequencing here drew on CD4+ T cells from PBMCs cultured with HCoV-229E spike peptides, taken after COVID-19 vaccination. The CDR3 region has the DNA TGTGCCAGCAGTGAAACTAGCGGGGGCCGTAGTAGAGATACGCAGTATTTT. Protein sequence: CASSETSGGRSRDTQYF.